One and the same sample provided the 25 T cell receptor beta chains below, sequenced in a study of OX40 agonist ivuxolimab in advanced cancers. TCRdb's copy holds only in-frame clones and misses some; the assay was immunoSEQ multiplex PCR. Here the sample spans tens of thousands of clones, roughly 80% being singletons. The specimen comprised CD4+ or CD8+ T cells sorted from blood, sampled in a trial of the OX40 agonist ivuxolimab. The receptors were gathered from an adult with an advanced solid tumor such as melanoma, head and neck, liver or kidney cancer.

The CDR3 here is CASRKFDRGDQPQHF. DNA of the CDR3: TGTGCCAGCAGAAAATTCGACAGGGGTGACCAGCCCCAGCATTTT. This sequence joins TRBV5-6 and TRBJ1-5, with 8 bases lining up with TRBD1. With 5 bases clipped from V and 7 bases from J, the junction kept 11 bases outside the gene matches. This CDR3 has 15 residues. Germline CDR1 SGHDT, CDR2 YYEEEE.

The CDR3 DNA is TGCGCCAGCAGCTTGGCCAGGGGGTCGACCGGGGAGCTGTTTTTT. Protein sequence: CASSLARGSTGELFF. The chain recombines TRBV5-1 with TRBJ2-2; 7 bases match TRBD1. Germline loops: CDR1 SGHRS, CDR2 YFSETQ. With V trimmed by 0 bases and J by 5 bases, 4 bases remained unmatched. CDR3 length: 15 residues. Full variable domain (rest looked up from reference TRBV5-1 and TRBJ2-2): KAGVTQTPRYLIKTRGQQVTLSCSPISGHRSVSWYQQTPGQGLQFLFEYFSETQRNKGNFPGRFSGRQFSNSRSEMNVSTLELGDSALYLCASSLARGSTGELFFGEGSRLTVL.

Turning to this clone: A much larger clone differs from this one at a single base, so this may be a read error. Other DNA sequences in the same sample also yield this CDR3. CDR3 sequence: CASSPSGVGGSNEQFF. CDR3 coding DNA: TGTGCCAGCAGCCCCTCCGGTGTGGGGGGGAGCAATGAGCAGTTCTTC. The J gene is TRBJ2-1, the V gene TRBV7-3; 7 positions agree with TRBD2. This CDR3 has 16 amino acids. Germline V gene lookup returns CDR1 SGHTA and CDR2 FQGTGA. V lost 5 bases to trimming and J lost 6 bases; unmatched junction nucleotides: 13.

J is TRBJ2-1 and V is TRBV5-4, with 8 bases matching TRBD2. Germline V gene sequence: CDR1 SGHNT, CDR2 YYREEE (reference sequence). The CDR3 covers 16 residues. V lost 2 bases, J lost 6 bases, and 10 bases stayed unmatched. The CDR3 reads CASSFPRGTSGNEQFF. The CDR3 DNA reads TGTGCCAGCAGCTTCCCAAGGGGCACTAGCGGCAATGAGCAGTTCTTC.

The chain is built from TRBV19 and TRBJ1-1; a possible D gene is TRBD1 (5 bases). V shed 7 bases and J shed 4 bases, with 25 bases lying between them. Germline assignment: CDR1 LNHDA and CDR2 SQIVND (reference sequence). This CDR3 spans 17 amino acids. DNA of the CDR3: TGTGCCAGTACCTTGCGGGCAGGGCACTCGTCGGGCACTGAAGCTTTCTTT. Protein: CASTLRAGHSSGTEAFF.

The chain couples TRBV19 to TRBJ1-5, with 9 bases lining up with TRBD1. The ends lost 5 bases at V and 4 bases at J; junction bases unmatched: 6. This CDR3 has 15 amino acids. Germline CDR1 and CDR2: LNHDA and SQIVND (reference sequence). DNA for the CDR3: TGTGCCAGTAGTTTTGGACAGGGGAATAATCAGCCCCAGCATTTT. It encodes CASSFGQGNNQPQHF. Full variable domain (rest looked up from reference TRBV19 and TRBJ1-5): DGGITQSPKYLFRKEGQNVTLSCEQNLNHDAMYWYRQDPGQGLRLIYYSQIVNDFQKGDIAEGYSVSREKKESFPLTVTSAQKNPTAFYLCASSFGQGNNQPQHFGDGTRLSIL.

The gene calls are TRBV6-1 and TRBJ2-2; D unclear. V lost 6 bases to trimming and J lost 5 bases, with 16 bases between them. The CDR3 runs to 15 residues. Germline V lookup: CDR1 MNHNS, CDR2 SASEGT. The CDR3 region is CASRARLLRTGELFF. CDR3 in DNA: TGTGCCAGCAGGGCTCGCCTCTTGAGGACCGGGGAGCTGTTTTTT.

A few counts support this clone. V is TRBV30 and J is TRBJ2-5; 9 nucleotides align to TRBD2. This CDR3 spans 15 amino acids. The V segment lost 3 bases and the J segment 2 bases; nucleotides outside the gene matches: 7. Germline CDR1 is GTSNPN and CDR2 is SVGIG (reference sequence). The CDR3 is CAWRWGGRDQETQYF. The CDR3 DNA sequence: TGTGCCTGGAGGTGGGGCGGGAGGGATCAAGAGACCCAGTACTTC.

This clone was seen more than once but under ten times. This rearrangement joins TRBV5-1 to TRBJ2-7; 7 positions agree with TRBD1. Germline CDR1 is SGHRS and CDR2 is YFSETQ. V shed 4 bases and J 4 bases; nucleotides not matched to a gene: 8. CDR3 length equals 14 residues. The CDR3 coding sequence is TGCGCCAGCAGCGAATCGGGACAGCCTTACGAGCAGTACTTC. It encodes CASSESGQPYEQYF. Full variable domain (outside the CDR3, taken from reference TRBV5-1 and TRBJ2-7): KAGVTQTPRYLIKTRGQQVTLSCSPISGHRSVSWYQQTPGQGLQFLFEYFSETQRNKGNFPGRFSGRQFSNSRSEMNVSTLELGDSALYLCASSESGQPYEQYFGPGTRLTVT.

This chain joins TRBV13 and TRBJ2-3; D gene ambiguous. Trimming stripped 1 base from V and 3 bases from J, with 5 bases between. This CDR3 comprises 13 residues. Per germline, CDR1 PRHDT and CDR2 FYEKMQ (reference sequence). The CDR3 DNA is TGTGCCAGCAGCTTAGAGGTTACAGATACGCAGTATTTT. Translated, it gives CASSLEVTDTQYF.

The chain links TRBV15 to TRBJ1-2, with D possibly TRBD1 on 5 matching bases. The CDR3 totals 12 residues. The V gene's germline CDR1 is LNHNV and CDR2 YYDKDF (reference sequence). Trimming took 2 bases from V and 8 from J, leaving 9 bases between them. CDR3 sequence: CATSRTNRGYTF. CDR3 DNA: TGTGCCACCAGCAGAACGAACAGGGGCTACACCTTC.

This sequence joins TRBV6-1 and TRBJ2-1; no clear D gene. There are 16 residues in the CDR3. V was shortened by 1 base and J by 1 base, with 11 bases between the two germline ends. Germline V lookup: CDR1 MNHNS, CDR2 SASEGT. Here the CDR3 reads CASSEDSLYSYNEQFF. DNA for the CDR3: TGTGCCAGCAGTGAAGACAGCCTTTATTCCTACAATGAGCAGTTCTTC.

The rearrangement joins TRBV7-2 to TRBJ1-1; D is undetermined. This CDR3 is built from 14 residues. CDR1 and CDR2 (germline): SGHTA, FQGNSA. The V end was cut by 3 bases, the J end by 0 bases, with 8 bases between. CDR3 sequence: CASSFANLNTEAFF. CDR3 sequence (DNA): TGTGCCAGCAGCTTCGCTAACCTGAACACTGAAGCTTTCTTT.

This chain joins TRBV5-1 and TRBJ1-1, with TRBD1 identical over 12 bases. V shed 4 bases and J 6 bases; nucleotides not matched to a gene: 4. This CDR3 has 14 amino acids. CDR1 is SGHRS and CDR2 is YFSETQ in the germline V gene. CDR3 sequence reads: CASSGGQGAAEAFF. CDR3 bases: TGCGCCAGCAGCGGGGGACAGGGGGCGGCTGAAGCTTTCTTT.

The chain employs TRBV11-2 and TRBJ2-7, with 9 bases lining up with TRBD2. From germline, CDR1 is SGHAT and CDR2 FQNNGV. Germline trimming cut 3 bases from V and 1 base from J; bases unmatched to any gene: 1. The CDR3 is made up of 14 amino acids. The CDR3 nucleotides are TGTGCCAGCAGCTTTCTAGCGGGGTCCTACGAGCAGTACTTC. It yields the protein CASSFLAGSYEQYF.

J is TRBJ2-1 and V is TRBV7-2; TRBD2 matches at 8 bases. V dropped 7 bases and J dropped 4; count of bases not matched to a gene: 9. Germline CDR1 SGHTA, CDR2 FQGNSA. The CDR3 has 15 amino acids. CDR3 residues: CASKRERSFYNEQFF. The CDR3 coding sequence is TGTGCCAGCAAGCGGGAGCGCTCTTTTTACAATGAGCAGTTCTTC.

The rearrangement joins TRBV7-9 to TRBJ2-5; 7 bases map to TRBD1. The DNA matches TRBJ2-7 better at its end, which makes the J call doubtful. This CDR3 region has 14 residues. Germline CDR1 SEHNR, CDR2 FQNEAQ (reference sequence). The CDR3 nucleotides are TGTGCCAGCAGCATTACAGGGGTAAACTACGAGCAGTACTTC. Amino acids: CASSITGVNYEQYF.

Turning to this clone: The sample has other DNA sequences that encode this CDR3 too. The chain joins TRBV7-9 to TRBJ1-1; D gene unclear. Per germline, CDR1 SEHNR and CDR2 FQNEAQ (reference sequence). Trimming pared 0 bases from V and 0 bases from J, leaving 2 bases between. The CDR3 sequence is 13 residues long. The CDR3 protein is CASSLAMNTEAFF. The CDR3 DNA reads TGTGCCAGCAGCTTAGCGATGAACACTGAAGCTTTCTTT.

The gene calls are TRBV5-1 and TRBJ2-7; 8 bases line up with TRBD2. The J segment lost 7 bases and the V segment lost 1 base, leaving 7 bases of the junction unmatched. The CDR3 has 14 residues. Germline-derived CDR1 and CDR2 are SGHRS and YFSETQ. In DNA form, the CDR3 reads TGCGCCAGCAGCTTGCGGGTAGCGGGAACTGAGCAGTACTTC. Translation gives CASSLRVAGTEQYF. The entire variable domain, with the rest obtained from reference TRBV5-1 and TRBJ2-7, is as follows: KAGVTQTPRYLIKTRGQQVTLSCSPISGHRSVSWYQQTPGQGLQFLFEYFSETQRNKGNFPGRFSGRQFSNSRSEMNVSTLELGDSALYLCASSLRVAGTEQYFGPGTRLTVT.

The chain links TRBV2 to TRBJ1-1, with D possibly being TRBD1 (5 bases). Trimming shortened V by 6 bases and J by 5 bases, and 22 bases separated the two germline ends. The CDR3 consists of 16 residues. Germline values: CDR1 SNHLY, CDR2 FYNNEI. In nucleotides, the CDR3 is TGTGCCAGCAGAGCCACTCTTGGGGGAAGGCAAACTGAAGCTTTCTTT. It translates to CASRATLGGRQTEAFF. Combining the CDR3 with reference TRBV2 and TRBJ1-1 gives the whole variable domain EPEVTQTPSHQVTQMGQEVILRCVPISNHLYFYWYRQILGQKVEFLVSFYNNEISEKSEIFDDQFSVERPDGSNFTLKIRSTKLEDSAMYFCASRATLGGRQTEAFFGQGTRLTVV.

The rearrangement uses TRBV6-1 and TRBJ2-5; 15 bases align to TRBD2. Germline V gene lookup returns CDR1 MNHNS and CDR2 SASEGT. The CDR3 has 15 residues. Trimming at V came to 11 bases and at J to 4 bases, leaving 8 bases not matched to a gene. The CDR3 loop is CAGGLAGGSLETQYF. The CDR3, as DNA: TGTGCCGGCGGACTAGCGGGGGGGTCGTTAGAGACCCAGTACTTC.

The chain combines TRBV19 with TRBJ1-4; unclear D gene. Germline V gene sequence: CDR1 LNHDA, CDR2 SQIVND (reference sequence). V was trimmed by 5 bases and J by 8 bases, leaving 18 bases between them. This CDR3 region has 15 residues. CDR3 residues: CASSLSTREAEKLFF. In nucleotides, the CDR3 is TGTGCCAGTAGTCTGTCGACTAGGGAGGCCGAAAAACTGTTTTTT.

CDR3 in DNA: TGTGCCAGCAGCCAGCAGGGGGGGGAGCAGTTCTTC. This encodes CASSQQGGEQFF. The V call is TRBV7-7, the J call TRBJ2-1; D might be TRBD1 or TRBD2, each matching 7 bases. V lost 5 bases, J lost 10 bases, and 12 bases lay in between. This CDR3 comprises 12 residues. CDR1 and CDR2 from the germline V gene are SSHAT and FNYEAQ (reference sequence).

This chain links TRBV4-1 with TRBJ2-1; D remains ambiguous. Looked up from germline, CDR1 is MGHRA and CDR2 is YSYEKL. V dropped 4 bases and J dropped 3 bases, with 25 bases sitting between them. The CDR3 has 19 amino acids. Written as DNA, the CDR3 is TGCGCCAGCAGCCCGCCCCCCGGAGTCGGGCGAGCTATCTACAATGAGCAGTTCTTC. It is translated as CASSPPPGVGRAIYNEQFF.

This clone was seen a handful of times. This chain uses TRBV30 with TRBJ2-2, with TRBD2 matching over 8 bases. V shed 5 bases, J shed 3 bases, and the junction held 5 bases outside the gene matches. CDR1 is GTSNPN, CDR2 SVGIG, per germline (reference sequence). This CDR3 contains 14 residues. CDR3 DNA sequence: TGTGCCTGGGTGGCGGGAGGTTACACCGGGGAGCTGTTTTTT. Protein sequence: CAWVAGGYTGELFF.